This entry is about one TCR beta chain. Its matching antigen is unknown. Here immunoSEQ multiplex PCR was the method, and the copy in TCRdb shows in-frame clones only, minus some. The sample shows some 980,000 clones, around three quarters of them seen only once. The data were taken from a study of shared clonotypes between healthy human individuals. Study in general: In total, the donors were two women and a few men aged 18 to 49. General study points: Sampling included only blood; tissue repertoires likely differ. Lower generation probabilities were found for non-shared clonotypes than for those shared by all four donors.

Germline-derived CDR1 and CDR2 are SGDLS and YYNGEE. The V end lost 3 bases, the J end lost 0 bases, and 10 bases lay between the germline ends. This CDR3 is built from 15 residues. The chain carries TRBV9 and TRBJ1-3; D not resolved. The source of this sequence is a man aged 18 to 29 in good health. Input material: memory CD4+ T cells sorted from blood. Described subset: CD45RA-negative fraction. CDR3 in amino acids: CASSASHSSGNTIYF. As DNA, the CDR3 is TGTGCCAGCAGCGCAAGTCATAGCTCTGGAAACACCATATATTTT.